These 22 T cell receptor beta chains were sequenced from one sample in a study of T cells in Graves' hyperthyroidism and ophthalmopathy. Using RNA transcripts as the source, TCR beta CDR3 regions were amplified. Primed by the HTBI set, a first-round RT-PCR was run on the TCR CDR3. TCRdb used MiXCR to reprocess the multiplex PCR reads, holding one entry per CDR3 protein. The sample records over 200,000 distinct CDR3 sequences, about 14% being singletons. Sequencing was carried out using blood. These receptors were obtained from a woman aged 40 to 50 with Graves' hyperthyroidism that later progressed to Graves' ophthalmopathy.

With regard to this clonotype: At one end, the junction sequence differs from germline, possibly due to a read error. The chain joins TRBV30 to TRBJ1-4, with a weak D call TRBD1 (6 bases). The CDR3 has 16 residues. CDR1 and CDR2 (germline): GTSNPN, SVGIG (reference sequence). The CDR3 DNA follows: TGTGCCTGGAGTTTCGGACAGCTTGCAACTAATGAAAAACTGGTTTTT. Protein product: CAWSFGQLATNEKLVF.

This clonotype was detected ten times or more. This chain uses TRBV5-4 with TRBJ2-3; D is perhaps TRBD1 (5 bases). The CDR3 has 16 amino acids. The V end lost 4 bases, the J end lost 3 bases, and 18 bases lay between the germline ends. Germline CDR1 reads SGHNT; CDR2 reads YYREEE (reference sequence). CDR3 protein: CASSKLGLGLTDTQYF. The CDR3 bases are TGTGCCAGCAGCAAACTGGGGCTCGGGTTAACAGATACGCAGTATTTT.

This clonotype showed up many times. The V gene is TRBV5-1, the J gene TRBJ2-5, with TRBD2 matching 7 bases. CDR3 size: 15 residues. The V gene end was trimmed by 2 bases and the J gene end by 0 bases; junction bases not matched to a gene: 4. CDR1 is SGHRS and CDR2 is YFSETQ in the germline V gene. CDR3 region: CASSLRGGNQETQYF. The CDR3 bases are TGCGCCAGCAGCTTACGCGGGGGAAACCAAGAGACCCAGTACTTC.

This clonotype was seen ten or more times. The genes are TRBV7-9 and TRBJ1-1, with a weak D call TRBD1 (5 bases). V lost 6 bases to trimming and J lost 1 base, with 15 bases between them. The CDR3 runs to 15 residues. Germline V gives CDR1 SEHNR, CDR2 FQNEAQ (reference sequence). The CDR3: CASSWSDIPNTEAFF. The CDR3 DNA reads TGTGCCAGCAGTTGGTCGGACATACCGAACACTGAAGCTTTCTTT.

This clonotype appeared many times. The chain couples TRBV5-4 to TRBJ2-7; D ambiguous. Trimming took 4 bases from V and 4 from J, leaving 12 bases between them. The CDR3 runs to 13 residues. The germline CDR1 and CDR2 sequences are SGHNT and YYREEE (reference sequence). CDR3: CASSPMGMYEQYF. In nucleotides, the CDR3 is TGTGCCAGCAGCCCGATGGGTATGTACGAGCAGTACTTC.

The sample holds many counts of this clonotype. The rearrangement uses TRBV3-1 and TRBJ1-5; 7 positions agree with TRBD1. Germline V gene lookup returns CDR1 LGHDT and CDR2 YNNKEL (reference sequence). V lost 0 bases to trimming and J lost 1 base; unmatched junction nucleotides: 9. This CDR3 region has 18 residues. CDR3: CASSQEFSGTASNQPQHF. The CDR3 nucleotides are TGTGCCAGCAGCCAAGAATTCTCGGGGACAGCGAGCAATCAGCCCCAGCATTTT.

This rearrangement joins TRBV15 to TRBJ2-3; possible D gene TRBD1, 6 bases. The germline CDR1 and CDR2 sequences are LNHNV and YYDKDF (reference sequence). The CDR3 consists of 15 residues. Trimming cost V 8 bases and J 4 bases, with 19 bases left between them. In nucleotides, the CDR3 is TGTGCCACCCGTATGGGGGCGAATAGGGCAGATACGCAGTATTTT. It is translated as CATRMGANRADTQYF.

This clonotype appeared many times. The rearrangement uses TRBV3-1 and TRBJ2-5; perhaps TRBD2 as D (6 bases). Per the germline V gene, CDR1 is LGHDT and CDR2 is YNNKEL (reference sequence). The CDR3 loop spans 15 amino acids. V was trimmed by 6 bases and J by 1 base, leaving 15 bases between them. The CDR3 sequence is CASRATGRSQETQYF. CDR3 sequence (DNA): TGTGCCAGCAGGGCTACGGGGAGGAGCCAAGAGACCCAGTACTTC.

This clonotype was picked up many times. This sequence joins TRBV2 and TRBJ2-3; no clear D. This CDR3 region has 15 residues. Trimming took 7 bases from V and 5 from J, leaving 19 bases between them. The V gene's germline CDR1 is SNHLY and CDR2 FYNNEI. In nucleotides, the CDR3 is TGTGCCAGCATCCGAGTTCAAAGGATAAAAGATACGCAGTATTTT. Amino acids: CASIRVQRIKDTQYF.

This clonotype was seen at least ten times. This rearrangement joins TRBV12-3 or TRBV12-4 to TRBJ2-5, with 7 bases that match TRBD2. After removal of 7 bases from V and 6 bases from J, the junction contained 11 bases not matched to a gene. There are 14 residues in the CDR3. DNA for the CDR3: TGTGCCAGCACCCCTTCTAGCGGCGACCAGACCCAGTACTTC. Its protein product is CASTPSSGDQTQYF.

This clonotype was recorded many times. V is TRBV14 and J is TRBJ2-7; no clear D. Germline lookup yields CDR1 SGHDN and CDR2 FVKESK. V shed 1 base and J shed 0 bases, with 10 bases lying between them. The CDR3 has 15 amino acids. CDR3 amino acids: CASSQAAAASYEQYF. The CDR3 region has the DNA TGTGCCAGCAGCCAAGCGGCAGCCGCCTCCTACGAGCAGTACTTC.

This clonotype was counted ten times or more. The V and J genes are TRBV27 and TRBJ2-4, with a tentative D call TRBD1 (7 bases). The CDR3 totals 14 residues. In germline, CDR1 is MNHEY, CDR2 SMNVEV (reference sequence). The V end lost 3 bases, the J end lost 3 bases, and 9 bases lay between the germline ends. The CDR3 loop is CASSFQGGKNIQYF. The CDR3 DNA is TGTGCCAGCAGTTTTCAGGGGGGCAAAAACATTCAGTACTTC.

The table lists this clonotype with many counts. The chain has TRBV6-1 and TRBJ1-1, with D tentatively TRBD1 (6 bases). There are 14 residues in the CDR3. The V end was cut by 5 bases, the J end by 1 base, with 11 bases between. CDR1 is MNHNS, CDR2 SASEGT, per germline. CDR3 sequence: CASSLEGGNTEAFF. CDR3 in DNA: TGTGCCAGCAGTTTAGAAGGGGGGAACACTGAAGCTTTCTTT.

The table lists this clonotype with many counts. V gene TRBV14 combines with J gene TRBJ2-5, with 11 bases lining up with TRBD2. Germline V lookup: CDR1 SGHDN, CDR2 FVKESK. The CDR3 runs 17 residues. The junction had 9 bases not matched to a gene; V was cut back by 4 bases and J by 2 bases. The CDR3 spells CASSPRTSGQFQETQYF. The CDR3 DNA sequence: TGTGCCAGCAGCCCGAGGACTAGCGGGCAGTTTCAAGAGACCCAGTACTTC. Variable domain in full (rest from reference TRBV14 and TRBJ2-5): EAGVTQFPSHSVIEKGQTVTLRCDPISGHDNLYWYRRVMGKEIKFLLHFVKESKQDESGMPNNRFLAERTGGTYSTLKVQPAELEDSGVYFCASSPRTSGQFQETQYFGPGTRLLVL.

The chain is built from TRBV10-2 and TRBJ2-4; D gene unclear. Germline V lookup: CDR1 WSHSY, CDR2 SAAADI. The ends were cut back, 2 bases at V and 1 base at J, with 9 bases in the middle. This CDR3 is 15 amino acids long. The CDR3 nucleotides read TGCGCCAGCAGTGAGACCACCTTCGCCAAAAACATTCAGTACTTC. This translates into CASSETTFAKNIQYF.

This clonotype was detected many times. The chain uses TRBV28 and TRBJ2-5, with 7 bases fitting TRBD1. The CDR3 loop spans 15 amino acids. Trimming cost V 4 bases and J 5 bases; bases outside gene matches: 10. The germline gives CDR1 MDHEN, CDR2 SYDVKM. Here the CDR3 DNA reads TGTGCCAGCAGTTCGCTATTAGGGGGCTTGGAGACCCAGTACTTC. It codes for CASSSLLGGLETQYF.

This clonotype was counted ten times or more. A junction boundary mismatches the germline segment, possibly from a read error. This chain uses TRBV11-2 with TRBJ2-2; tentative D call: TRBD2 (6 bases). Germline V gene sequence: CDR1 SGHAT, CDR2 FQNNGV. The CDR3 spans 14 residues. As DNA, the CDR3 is TGTGCCAGCAGCTTATCGGGCGGGGCCGGGGGGCTGTTTTTT. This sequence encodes CASSLSGGAGGLFF.

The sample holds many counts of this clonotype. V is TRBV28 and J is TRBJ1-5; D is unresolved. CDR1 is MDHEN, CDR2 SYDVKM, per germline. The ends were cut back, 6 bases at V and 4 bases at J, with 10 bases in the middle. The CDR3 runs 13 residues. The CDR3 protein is CASSPQPNQPQHF. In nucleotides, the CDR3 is TGTGCCAGCAGCCCACAACCGAATCAGCCCCAGCATTTT.

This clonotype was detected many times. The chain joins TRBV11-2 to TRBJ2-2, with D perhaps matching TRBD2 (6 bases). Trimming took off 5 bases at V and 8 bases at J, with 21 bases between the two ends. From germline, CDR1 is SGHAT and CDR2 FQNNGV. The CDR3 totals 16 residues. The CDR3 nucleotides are TGTGCCAGCAGCCCCAAACGGGACTCCGCGGGAGGGGAGCTGTTTTTT. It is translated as CASSPKRDSAGGELFF.

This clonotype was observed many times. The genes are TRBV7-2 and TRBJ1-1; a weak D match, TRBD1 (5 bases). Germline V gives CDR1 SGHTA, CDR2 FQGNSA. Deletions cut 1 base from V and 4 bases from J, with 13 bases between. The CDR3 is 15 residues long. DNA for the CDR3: TGTGCCAGCAGCTTAGTCTCGGGGGGGAGCACTGAAGCTTTCTTT. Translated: CASSLVSGGSTEAFF.

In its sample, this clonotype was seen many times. The CDR3: CASSLHGGGSSYEQYF. The CDR3 DNA follows: TGTGCCAGCAGCCTCCACGGTGGGGGCAGCTCCTACGAGCAGTACTTC. This chain links TRBV3-1 with TRBJ2-7, with a tentative D call TRBD1 (6 bases). Germline values: CDR1 LGHDT, CDR2 YNNKEL (reference sequence). The CDR3 covers 16 residues. V lost 4 bases and J lost 0, with 16 bases in between.

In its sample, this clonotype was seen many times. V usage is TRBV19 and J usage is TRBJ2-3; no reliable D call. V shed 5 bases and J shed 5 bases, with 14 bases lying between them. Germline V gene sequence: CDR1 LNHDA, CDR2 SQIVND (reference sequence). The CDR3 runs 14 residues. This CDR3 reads CASSSTSGRDTQYF. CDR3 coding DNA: TGTGCCAGTAGTTCCACTTCCGGCCGAGATACGCAGTATTTT. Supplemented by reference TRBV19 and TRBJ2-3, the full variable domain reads DGGITQSPKYLFRKEGQNVTLSCEQNLNHDAMYWYRQDPGQGLRLIYYSQIVNDFQKGDIAEGYSVSREKKESFPLTVTSAQKNPTAFYLCASSSTSGRDTQYFGPGTRLTVL.